The entry that follows covers one TCR beta chain sequence. This sample is drawn from a study of control samples from healthy donors and cancer patients. Profiled with immunoSEQ multiplex PCR; TCRdb holds only in-frame clones, not every one. The top ten clones hold approximately 0.7% of a sample with approximately 150,000 clones, 92% of them seen once. Trimming took 0 bases from V and 1 from J, leaving 13 bases between them. Germline CDR1 reads MDHEN; CDR2 reads SYDVKM. This CDR3 is built from 17 residues. The specimen sequenced was blood. The sequence was obtained from a woman aged 25 to 39 in good health. The genes are TRBV28 and TRBJ1-5; tentatively, D is TRBD1 (6 bases). The DNA of the CDR3 is TGTGCCAGCAGTTTATGGGGGGGCAGGGGAAGCAATCAGCCCCAGCATTTT. Its translation is CASSLWGGRGSNQPQHF.